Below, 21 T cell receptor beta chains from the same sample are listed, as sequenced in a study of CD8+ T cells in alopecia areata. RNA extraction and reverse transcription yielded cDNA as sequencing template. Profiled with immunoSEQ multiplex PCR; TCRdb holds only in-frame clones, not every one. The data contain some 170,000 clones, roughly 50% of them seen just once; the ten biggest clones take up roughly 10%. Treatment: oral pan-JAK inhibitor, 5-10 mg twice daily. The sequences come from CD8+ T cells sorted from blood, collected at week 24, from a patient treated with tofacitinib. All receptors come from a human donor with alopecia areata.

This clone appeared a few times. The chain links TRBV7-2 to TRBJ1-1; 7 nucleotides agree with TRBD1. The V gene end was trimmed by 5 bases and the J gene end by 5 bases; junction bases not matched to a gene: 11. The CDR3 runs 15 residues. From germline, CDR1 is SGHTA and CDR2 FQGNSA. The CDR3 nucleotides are TGTGCCAGCAGCCTTAGGGGGCAGGGCTCAACTGAAGCTTTCTTT. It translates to CASSLRGQGSTEAFF. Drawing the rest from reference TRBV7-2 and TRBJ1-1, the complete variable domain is GAGVSQSPSNKVTEKGKDVELRCDPISGHTALYWYRQSLGQGLEFLIYFQGNSAPDKSGLPSDRFSAERTGGSVSTLTIQRTQQEDSAVYLCASSLRGQGSTEAFFGQGTRLTVV.

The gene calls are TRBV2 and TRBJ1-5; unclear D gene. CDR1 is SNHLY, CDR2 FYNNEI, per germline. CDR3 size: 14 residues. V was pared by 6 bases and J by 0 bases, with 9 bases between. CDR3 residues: CASRGRVSNQPQHF. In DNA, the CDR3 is TGTGCCAGCAGGGGGAGGGTTAGCAATCAGCCCCAGCATTTT. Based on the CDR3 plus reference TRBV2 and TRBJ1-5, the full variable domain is EPEVTQTPSHQVTQMGQEVILRCVPISNHLYFYWYRQILGQKVEFLVSFYNNEISEKSEIFDDQFSVERPDGSNFTLKIRSTKLEDSAMYFCASRGRVSNQPQHFGDGTRLSIL.

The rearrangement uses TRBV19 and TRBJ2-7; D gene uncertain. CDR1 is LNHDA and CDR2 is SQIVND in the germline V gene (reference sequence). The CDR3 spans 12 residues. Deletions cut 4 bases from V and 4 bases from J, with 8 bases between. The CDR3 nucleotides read TGTGCCAGTAGTAATGATCTATACGAGCAGTACTTC. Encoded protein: CASSNDLYEQYF.

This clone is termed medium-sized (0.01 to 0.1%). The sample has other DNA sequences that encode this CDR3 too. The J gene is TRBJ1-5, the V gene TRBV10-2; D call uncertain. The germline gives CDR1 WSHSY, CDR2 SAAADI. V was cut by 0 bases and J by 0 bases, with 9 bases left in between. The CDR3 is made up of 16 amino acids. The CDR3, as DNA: TGCGCCAGCAGTGAGTCCCCAGGAAATAGCAATCAGCCCCAGCATTTT. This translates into CASSESPGNSNQPQHF.

CDR3: CASSPGTDAYGYTF. For the CDR3, the DNA is TGCGCCAGCAGCCCCGGGACAGACGCTTATGGCTACACCTTC. This sequence joins TRBV4-3 and TRBJ1-2; 7 bases fit TRBD1. CDR3 length equals 14 residues. The germline CDR1 and CDR2 sequences are LGHNA and YSLEER. Unmatched junction bases numbered 7, after V lost 4 bases and J lost 5 bases.

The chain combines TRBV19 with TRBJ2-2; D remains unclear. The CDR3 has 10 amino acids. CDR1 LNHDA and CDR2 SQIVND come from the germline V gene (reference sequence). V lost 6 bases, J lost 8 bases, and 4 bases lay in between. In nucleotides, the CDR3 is TGTGCCAGTAGAGGAGGGGAGCTGTTTTTT. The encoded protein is CASRGGELFF.

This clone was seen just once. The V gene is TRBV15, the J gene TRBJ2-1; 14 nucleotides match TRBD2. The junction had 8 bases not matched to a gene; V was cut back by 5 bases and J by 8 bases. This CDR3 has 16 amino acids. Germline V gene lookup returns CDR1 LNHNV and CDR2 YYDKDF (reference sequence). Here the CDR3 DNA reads TGTGCCACCAGCGTGGGGACTAGCGGGGGAACAGATGAGCAGTTCTTC. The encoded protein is CATSVGTSGGTDEQFF. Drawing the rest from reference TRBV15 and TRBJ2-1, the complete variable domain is DAMVIQNPRYQVTQFGKPVTLSCSQTLNHNVMYWYQQKSSQAPKLLFHYYDKDFNNEADTPDNFQSRRPNTSFCFLDIRSPGLGDTAMYLCATSVGTSGGTDEQFFGPGTRLTVL.

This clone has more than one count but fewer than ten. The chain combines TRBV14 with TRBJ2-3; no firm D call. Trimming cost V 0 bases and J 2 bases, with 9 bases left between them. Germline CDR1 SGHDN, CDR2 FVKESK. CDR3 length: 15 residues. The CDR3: CASSQETILTDTQYF. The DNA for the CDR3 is TGTGCCAGCAGCCAAGAGACCATACTCACAGATACGCAGTATTTT.

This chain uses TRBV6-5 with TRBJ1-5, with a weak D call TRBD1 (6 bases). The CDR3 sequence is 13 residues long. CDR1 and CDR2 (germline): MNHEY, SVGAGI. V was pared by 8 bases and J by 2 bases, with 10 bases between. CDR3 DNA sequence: TGTGCCAGCGGGACATTCGGCAATCAGCCCCAGCATTTT. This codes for CASGTFGNQPQHF.

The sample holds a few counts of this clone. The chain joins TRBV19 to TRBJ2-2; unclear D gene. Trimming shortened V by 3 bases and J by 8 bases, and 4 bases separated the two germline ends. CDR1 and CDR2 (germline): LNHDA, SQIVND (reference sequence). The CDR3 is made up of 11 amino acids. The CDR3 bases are TGTGCCAGTAGTATCGGAGGGGAGCTGTTTTTT. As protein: CASSIGGELFF.

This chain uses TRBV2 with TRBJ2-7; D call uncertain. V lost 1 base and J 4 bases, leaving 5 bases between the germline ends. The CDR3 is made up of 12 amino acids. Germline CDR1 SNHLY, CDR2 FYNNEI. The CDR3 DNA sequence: TGTGCCAGCAGTGAAGATGGGTACGAGCAGTACTTC. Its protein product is CASSEDGYEQYF.

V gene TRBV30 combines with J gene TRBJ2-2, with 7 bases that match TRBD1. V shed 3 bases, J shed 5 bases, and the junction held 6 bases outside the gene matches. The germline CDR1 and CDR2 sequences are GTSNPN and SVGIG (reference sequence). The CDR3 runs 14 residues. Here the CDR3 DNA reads TGTGCCTGGAGCCCTCACAGGGGAACCGGGGAGCTGTTTTTT. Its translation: CAWSPHRGTGELFF.

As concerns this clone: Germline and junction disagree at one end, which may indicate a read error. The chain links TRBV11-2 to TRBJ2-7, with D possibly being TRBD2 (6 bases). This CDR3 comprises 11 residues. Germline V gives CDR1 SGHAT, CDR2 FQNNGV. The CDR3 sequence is CASSLGRDGHF. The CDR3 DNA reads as TGTGCCAGCAGCTTAGGGCGGGACGGTCACTTC. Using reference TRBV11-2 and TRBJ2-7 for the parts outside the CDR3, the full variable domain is EAGVAQSPRYKIIEKRQSVAFWCNPISGHATLYWYQQILGQGPKLLIQFQNNGVVDDSQLPKDRFSAERLKGVDSTLKIQPAKLEDSAVYLCASSLGRDGHFGPGTRLTVT.

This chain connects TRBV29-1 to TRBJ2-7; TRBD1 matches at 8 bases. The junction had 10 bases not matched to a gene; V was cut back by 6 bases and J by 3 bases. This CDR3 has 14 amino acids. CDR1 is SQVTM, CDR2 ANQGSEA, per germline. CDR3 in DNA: TGCAGCGTAATAAGACAGGGGCCAGTCTACGAGCAGTACTTC. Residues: CSVIRQGPVYEQYF.

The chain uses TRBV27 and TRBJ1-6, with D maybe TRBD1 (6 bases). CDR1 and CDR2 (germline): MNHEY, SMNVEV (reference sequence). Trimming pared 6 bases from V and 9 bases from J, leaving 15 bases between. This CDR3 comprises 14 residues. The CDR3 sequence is CASSKPTGGSPLHF. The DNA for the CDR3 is TGTGCCAGCAGCAAGCCGACAGGTGGTTCACCCCTCCACTTT.

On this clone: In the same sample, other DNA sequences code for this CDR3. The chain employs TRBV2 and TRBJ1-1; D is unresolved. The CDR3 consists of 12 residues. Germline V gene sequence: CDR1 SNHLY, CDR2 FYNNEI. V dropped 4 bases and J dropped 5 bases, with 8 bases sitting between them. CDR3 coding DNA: TGTGCCAGCAGTGCGGACGGAACTGAAGCTTTCTTT. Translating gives CASSADGTEAFF.

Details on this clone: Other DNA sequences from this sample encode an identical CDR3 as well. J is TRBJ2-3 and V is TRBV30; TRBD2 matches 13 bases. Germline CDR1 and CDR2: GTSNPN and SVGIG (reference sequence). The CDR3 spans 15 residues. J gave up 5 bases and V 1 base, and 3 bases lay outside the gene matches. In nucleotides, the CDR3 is TGTGCCTGGAGTGGACTAGCGGGGGGTCAAGATACGCAGTATTTT. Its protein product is CAWSGLAGGQDTQYF.

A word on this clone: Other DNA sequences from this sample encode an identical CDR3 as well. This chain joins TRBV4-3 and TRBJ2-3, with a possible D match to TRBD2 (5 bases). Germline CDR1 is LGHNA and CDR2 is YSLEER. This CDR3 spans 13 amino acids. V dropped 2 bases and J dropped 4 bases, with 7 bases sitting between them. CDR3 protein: CASSQRRPDTQYF. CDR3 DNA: TGCGCCAGCAGCCAACGGAGGCCAGATACGCAGTATTTT.

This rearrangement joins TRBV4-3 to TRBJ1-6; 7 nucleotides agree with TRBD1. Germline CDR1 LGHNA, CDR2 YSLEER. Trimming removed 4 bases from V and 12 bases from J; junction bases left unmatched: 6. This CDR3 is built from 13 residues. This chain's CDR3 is CASSPTGIGPLHF. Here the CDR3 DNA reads TGCGCCAGCAGCCCGACAGGGATCGGACCCCTCCACTTT.

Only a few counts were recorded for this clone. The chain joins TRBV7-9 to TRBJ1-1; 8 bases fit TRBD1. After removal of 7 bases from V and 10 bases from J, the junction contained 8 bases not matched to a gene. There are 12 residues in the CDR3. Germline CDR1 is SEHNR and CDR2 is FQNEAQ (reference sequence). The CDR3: CASKTGDFGAFF. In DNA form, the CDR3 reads TGTGCCAGCAAGACAGGGGATTTCGGAGCTTTCTTT.

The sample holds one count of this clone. The CDR3 here is CASSLSATSGGAGEQYF. In nucleotides, the CDR3 is TGTGCCAGCAGTTTAAGCGCGACTAGCGGGGGGGCCGGCGAGCAGTACTTC. The chain employs TRBV27 and TRBJ2-7; 14 nucleotides match TRBD2. CDR3 length: 17 amino acids. Per germline, CDR1 MNHEY and CDR2 SMNVEV (reference sequence). V shed 2 bases and J 6 bases; nucleotides not matched to a gene: 9.